These T cell receptor beta chains were read from a single sample in a study of blood T cell repertoires in COVID-19. Assay used: immunoSEQ multiplex PCR; TCRdb lists only in-frame clones, some missing. The sample records approximately 150,000 clones, less than 85% being singletons. Sequencing input: peripheral blood. The receptor source for this set is an elderly woman with acute or convalescent COVID-19. The CDR3 runs from the conserved cysteine through the conserved F or W. D genes are given only for firm matches. Clone sizes are given selectively: once, few, many, or a class where the clone is expanded.

v_call	clone_size	j_call	d_call	cdr3_aa	cdr3_nt
TRBV6-2/TRBV6-3	NA	TRBJ1-2	TRBD1	CASSYQIAGGVQGYTF	TGTGCCAGCAGTTACCAGATCGCAGGGGGCGTACAGGGCTACACCTTC
TRBV7-2	NA	TRBJ2-5	TRBD1	CASSMRQGREETQYF	TGTGCCAGCAGCATGCGACAGGGGAGAGAAGAGACCCAGTACTTC
TRBV19	NA	TRBJ1-5	TRBD1	CASSSQGAPALYQPQHF	TGTGCCAGTAGTAGTCAGGGGGCGCCGGCCCTTTATCAGCCCCAGCATTTT
TRBV2	NA	TRBJ1-6	TRBD1	CASNPAGGYYNSPLHF	TGTGCCAGCAACCCGGCAGGGGGCTATTATAATTCACCCCTCCACTTT
TRBV5-8	once	TRBJ2-7	NA	CASSLRGVSYEQYF	TGTGCCAGCAGCTTGCGTGGAGTATCCTACGAGCAGTACTTC
TRBV18	NA	TRBJ1-2	NA	CASSIKTGSDLAGYTF	TGTGCCAGCTCAATTAAAACAGGATCGGACCTTGCTGGCTACACCTTC
TRBV13	few	TRBJ1-2	NA	CASSSGRGNYGYTF	TGTGCCAGCAGCTCCGGCCGGGGTAACTATGGCTACACCTTC
TRBV11-2	NA	TRBJ1-3	NA	CASSLGRGISGNTIYF	TGTGCCAGCAGCTTAGGGCGGGGTATCTCTGGAAACACCATATATTTT
TRBV7-2	NA	TRBJ2-5	TRBD2	CASRPAVRGEKETQYF	TGTGCCAGCAGGCCCGCCGTTCGGGGGGAAAAAGAGACCCAGTACTTC
TRBV6-6	once	TRBJ1-2	NA	CASSSQDSYGYTF	TGTGCCAGCAGTTCCCAGGACAGCTATGGCTACACCTTC
TRBV7-2	NA	TRBJ2-5	NA	CASSTQTDNQETQYF	TGTGCCAGCAGCACACAAACCGACAATCAAGAGACCCAGTACTTC
TRBV30	once	TRBJ2-5	TRBD1	CAWSRRGQGKETQYF	TGTGCCTGGAGTAGAAGGGGACAGGGAAAAGAGACCCAGTACTTC
TRBV9	NA	TRBJ1-5	TRBD1	CASSAWDRVDQPQHF	TGTGCCAGCAGCGCTTGGGACAGGGTGGATCAGCCCCAGCATTTT
TRBV6-6	NA	TRBJ1-5	NA	CASMRGNNQPQHF	TGTGCCAGCATGAGGGGGAACAATCAGCCCCAGCATTTT
TRBV7-2	NA	TRBJ2-7	NA	CASSSLGPPPYEQYF	TGTGCCAGCAGCTCCTTGGGGCCTCCTCCGTACGAGCAGTACTTC
TRBV5-6	NA	TRBJ1-2	NA	CASSLWQNYGYTF	TGTGCCAGCAGCTTGTGGCAGAACTATGGCTACACCTTC
TRBV6-6	NA	TRBJ2-1	TRBD1	CASSLTRTGLNNEQFF	TGTGCCAGCAGTCTCACACGGACAGGGTTGAACAATGAGCAGTTCTTC
TRBV19	NA	TRBJ1-2	TRBD1	CASSRGTGRSYNYGYTF	TGTGCCAGTAGTAGGGGGACAGGCAGAAGCTATAACTATGGCTACACCTTC
TRBV3-1/TRBV3-2	NA	TRBJ2-1	NA	CASSQGSPPLGSYNEQFF	TGTGCCAGCAGCCAAGGAAGCCCCCCCCTCGGCTCCTACAATGAGCAGTTCTTC
TRBV18	NA	TRBJ1-1	NA	CASSPPTVTGHEAFF	TGTGCCAGCTCACCCCCGACAGTGACGGGCCATGAAGCTTTCTTT
TRBV7-2	NA	TRBJ2-1	NA	CASSFDKIRTGRFF	TGTGCCAGCAGCTTTGACAAGATTCGGACTGGAAGGTTCTTC
TRBV6-2/TRBV6-3	NA	TRBJ1-1	NA	CASSYEIGRLTQNTEAFF	TGTGCCAGCAGTTACGAGATCGGCCGACTGACCCAGAACACTGAAGCTTTCTTT
TRBV27	NA	TRBJ2-7	TRBD1	CASRPSRDRAYEQYF	TGTGCCAGCAGACCCTCTAGGGACAGGGCCTACGAGCAGTACTTC
TRBV6-5	NA	TRBJ2-1	NA	CASSYSGLNEQFF	TGTGCCAGCAGTTACTCGGGACTCAATGAGCAGTTCTTC